These T cell receptor beta chains were read from a single sample in a study of T cells in Graves' hyperthyroidism and ophthalmopathy. TCRdb re-called the multiplex PCR reads with MiXCR, one entry per CDR3 protein. The sample shows 200,000 to 300,000 distinct CDR3 sequences, about 17% of them seen only once. The sequencing input was blood. The receptors originated from a woman aged 18 to 35 with Graves' ophthalmopathy. CDR3s include the opening cysteine and the closing phenylalanine or tryptophan. A D gene is named only where the DNA matches it firmly. The listing skips clone size in some rows; elsewhere it reads once, few, many or a size class.

>TRBV18|-|TRBJ2-4|many
CASSPGRSENIQYF
TGTGCCAGCTCACCGGGGAGGAGCGAAAACATTCAGTACTTC
>TRBV20-1|TRBD1|TRBJ2-5|many
CSASQGTGRGETQYF
TGCAGTGCTTCACAGGGGACAGGGAGGGGAGAGACCCAGTACTTC
>TRBV3-1|TRBD1|TRBJ1-2|many
CASTPTGDGYGYTF
TGTGCCAGCACCCCGACAGGGGACGGCTATGGCTACACCTTC
>TRBV28|-|TRBJ1-2|-
CASSLFAGYTF
TGTGCCAGCAGTTTATTTGCTGGCTACACCTTC
>TRBV7-3|TRBD1|TRBJ2-4|-
CASGTGTGGPAAKNIQYF
TGTGCCAGTGGCACCGGGACAGGGGGCCCCGCGGCCAAAAACATTCAGTACTTC
>TRBV11-2|-|TRBJ2-5|many
CASSLGGLRETQYF
TGTGCCAGCAGCTTAGGCGGGTTACGGGAGACCCAGTACTTC
>TRBV24-1|TRBD1|TRBJ2-2|-
CATSPDRGPGELFF
TGTGCCACCAGTCCGGACAGGGGGCCCGGGGAGCTGTTTTTT
>TRBV18|TRBD2|TRBJ2-1|many
CASPRSPSGLAGEGEQFF
TGTGCCAGCCCCCGGTCCCCATCAGGACTAGCGGGAGAGGGTGAGCAGTTCTTC
>TRBV7-9|-|TRBJ1-3|many
CASSLGDSGNTIYF
TGTGCCAGCAGCTTAGGGGACTCTGGAAACACCATATATTTT
>TRBV6-1|TRBD1|TRBJ1-5|many
CASRDRGQPQHF
TGTGCCAGCCGGGACAGGGGTCAGCCCCAGCATTTT
>TRBV6-4|TRBD2|TRBJ2-3|-
CASSEASGATDTQYF
TGTGCCAGCAGTGAAGCTAGCGGGGCCACAGATACGCAGTATTTT
>TRBV12-3/TRBV12-4|-|TRBJ2-5|many
CASIIGETQYF
TGTGCCAGCATCATTGGAGAGACCCAGTACTTC
>TRBV12-5|TRBD1|TRBJ1-1|many
CASGLVRDRDFDTEAFF
TGTGCTAGTGGTTTGGTCCGGGACAGGGATTTCGACACTGAAGCTTTCTTT
>TRBV19|TRBD1|TRBJ1-1|many
CASGEPGQRETEAFF
TGTGCCTCTGGGGAGCCGGGACAGAGGGAGACTGAAGCTTTCTTT
>TRBV12-3/TRBV12-4|TRBD2|TRBJ2-1|-
CASTPWAGGSGQQFF
TGTGCCAGCACCCCTTGGGCGGGGGGTTCCGGTCAGCAGTTCTTC
>TRBV20-1|-|TRBJ2-7|many
CSGVVYEQYF
TGCAGTGGCGTCGTCTACGAGCAGTACTTC
>TRBV20-1|TRBD1|TRBJ1-1|many
CSATLPGGKAFF
TGCAGTGCTACTCTGCCAGGGGGTAAAGCTTTCTTT
>TRBV20-1|-|TRBJ2-6|many
CSAGPSSGANVLTF
TGCAGTGCTGGGCCTAGCTCTGGGGCCAACGTCCTGACTTTC
>TRBV7-2|-|TRBJ2-7|many
CASSPTPRTNSYEQYF
TGTGCCAGCAGCCCCACTCCTCGGACGAACTCCTACGAGCAGTACTTC
>TRBV7-3|-|TRBJ2-7|few
CASSSGPPAEQYF
TGTGCCAGCAGCTCAGGACCGCCTGCCGAGCAGTACTTC
>TRBV12-3/TRBV12-4|TRBD1|TRBJ2-2|many
CASSPWTGATGELFF
TGTGCCAGCAGCCCCTGGACAGGGGCGACCGGGGAGCTGTTTTTT
>TRBV7-8|-|TRBJ1-2|many
CASSLASALEGYTF
TGTGCCAGCAGCTTAGCCTCGGCTTTGGAAGGCTACACCTTC
>TRBV5-5|-|TRBJ2-3|many
CASSLAIRILADTQYF
TGTGCCAGCAGCTTGGCGATAAGGATCCTCGCAGATACGCAGTATTTT
>TRBV6-2/TRBV6-3|TRBD1|TRBJ1-1|-
CASGVGRTGSVEAFF
TGTGCCAGCGGGGTTGGAAGGACAGGGTCAGTTGAAGCTTTCTTT
>TRBV4-2|-|TRBJ1-1|many
CASSPGQWNTEAFF
TGTGCCAGCAGCCCCGGACAGTGGAACACTGAAGCTTTCTTT
>TRBV7-9|-|TRBJ2-3|many
CASSFKDRVVGDTQYF
TGTGCCAGCAGCTTTAAGGACCGGGTCGTTGGAGATACGCAGTATTTT
>TRBV28|-|TRBJ1-3|many
CASSSRGTGNTIYF
TGTGCCAGCAGTTCTAGGGGCACTGGAAACACCATATATTTT
>TRBV19|-|TRBJ1-5|-
CSSSISWGGGNQPQHF
TGTTCCAGTAGTATTAGTTGGGGAGGGGGCAATCAGCCCCAGCATTTT